The 12 T cell receptor beta chains below all came from one sample that was sequenced in a study of T cell responses to AZD1222 COVID-19 vaccine. The data were produced by immunoSEQ multiplex PCR, yet TCRdb's version contains in-frame clones alone and is incomplete. The top ten hold approximately 3.5% of the sample, which has under 150,000 clones, 88% seen once. The sequencing used peripheral blood, collected on day 0 of AZD1222 vaccination. The receptors derive from an adult in good health.

This clone was observed a single time. The rearrangement links TRBV19 to TRBJ1-1; D call uncertain. The V end lost 5 bases, the J end lost 4 bases, and 11 bases lay between the germline ends. Per the germline V gene, CDR1 is LNHDA and CDR2 is SQIVND (reference sequence). CDR3 length: 13 amino acids. DNA for the CDR3: TGTGCCAGTAGTTGGGCGTTGGGCACTGAAGCTTTCTTT. Translated, it gives CASSWALGTEAFF. The entire variable domain, with the rest obtained from reference TRBV19 and TRBJ1-1, is as follows: DGGITQSPKYLFRKEGQNVTLSCEQNLNHDAMYWYRQDPGQGLRLIYYSQIVNDFQKGDIAEGYSVSREKKESFPLTVTSAQKNPTAFYLCASSWALGTEAFFGQGTRLTVV.

The rearrangement links TRBV7-2 to TRBJ2-2; tentatively, D is TRBD1 (5 bases). Germline values: CDR1 SGHTA, CDR2 FQGNSA. V lost 5 bases, J lost 4 bases, and 11 bases lay in between. This CDR3 comprises 14 residues. The CDR3 sequence is CASSTRQITGELFF. DNA for the CDR3: TGTGCCAGCAGCACCCGACAGATCACCGGGGAGCTGTTTTTT.

A word on this clone: The junction departs from germline at one end; a sequencing error may be responsible. V usage is TRBV12-3 or TRBV12-4 and J usage is TRBJ1-2; the D is unclear. The length of the CDR3 is 12 residues. The CDR3 here is CASSFEQYRPAF. The CDR3 coding sequence is TGTGCCAGCAGTTTTGAACAGTATAGGCCCGCCTTC.

The chain uses TRBV6-4 and TRBJ1-4; D gene uncertain. The V end was cut by 0 bases, the J end by 9 bases, with 5 bases between. CDR1 is MRHNA, CDR2 SNTAGT, per germline. CDR3 length: 12 amino acids. CDR3 in DNA: TGTGCCAGCAGTGACTCTGTAAAAAAACTGTTTTTT. Translated: CASSDSVKKLFF.

The CDR3 sequence is CASSLDSDRNYGYTF. DNA of the CDR3: TGTGCCAGCAGCTTAGACTCCGATCGAAACTATGGCTACACCTTC. The rearrangement links TRBV11-2 to TRBJ1-2; no definite D call. CDR3 size: 15 residues. In germline, CDR1 is SGHAT, CDR2 FQNNGV. V dropped 0 bases and J dropped 2 bases, with 10 bases sitting between them.

The chain recombines TRBV19 with TRBJ2-7; possibly TRBD1 for D (6 bases). The V end was cut by 6 bases, the J end by 0 bases, with 12 bases between. CDR1 LNHDA and CDR2 SQIVND come from the germline V gene (reference sequence). The CDR3 length is 14 residues. CDR3 DNA sequence: TGTGCCAGTAGGGCTACAGGGCACTCCTACGAGCAGTACTTC. Protein: CASRATGHSYEQYF.

This clone was recorded only once. The chain uses TRBV25-1 and TRBJ2-1, with D perhaps matching TRBD2 (5 bases). Looked up from germline, CDR1 is MGHDK and CDR2 is SYGVNS. With 2 bases removed from V and 9 bases from J, the gap between germline ends came to 17 bases. This CDR3 has 15 amino acids. The CDR3 here is CASSEVRASQCEQFF. CDR3 bases: TGTGCCAGCAGTGAAGTGAGGGCTAGTCAATGTGAGCAGTTCTTC.

This clone was detected only once. V and J are TRBV2 and TRBJ1-1; 8 bases line up with TRBD1. This CDR3 comprises 14 residues. The trim removed 5 bases at V and 4 bases at J, leaving 6 bases unmatched. Germline loops: CDR1 SNHLY, CDR2 FYNNEI. The CDR3 bases are TGTGCCAGCAGTCCCGAGACAGGGGCCACTGAAGCTTTCTTT. Its translation: CASSPETGATEAFF.

The rearrangement links TRBV6-5 to TRBJ2-2, with D possibly TRBD1 on 5 matching bases. Germline CDR1 and CDR2: MNHEY and SVGAGI. V lost 6 bases to trimming and J lost 2 bases, with 7 bases between them. This CDR3 spans 13 amino acids. CDR3 bases: TGTGCCAGCAGGCAGGGTAACACCGGGGAGCTGTTTTTT. Amino acid sequence: CASRQGNTGELFF.

CDR3 nucleotides: TGTGCCAGCAGTGGAAACCGGGACAGGGGGTTCACCGGGGAGCTGTTTTTT. It specifies CASSGNRDRGFTGELFF. The V and J genes are TRBV6-1 and TRBJ2-2; 11 nucleotides agree with TRBD1. The CDR3 has 17 amino acids. Germline assignment: CDR1 MNHNS and CDR2 SASEGT. Germline trimming cut 4 bases from V and 4 bases from J; bases unmatched to any gene: 8.

The genes are TRBV3-1 (or the pseudogene TRBV3-2) and TRBJ1-5, with D possibly TRBD1 on 6 matching bases. Germline loops: CDR1 LGHDT, CDR2 YNNKEL (reference sequence). Trimming pared 1 base from V and 5 bases from J, leaving 9 bases between. This CDR3 contains 14 residues. CDR3 coding DNA: TGTGCCAGCAGCCAAGGGGGGGCAGATCAGCCCCAGCATTTT. This gives the protein CASSQGGADQPQHF.

CDR3 nucleotides: TGTGCCAGCAGCTCTCCTCTAGCGGGGGGGCCGCAAGATACGCAGTATTTT. Its translation is CASSSPLAGGPQDTQYF. The V gene is TRBV11-3, the J gene TRBJ2-3, with 12 bases identical to TRBD2. CDR1 SGHNT and CDR2 YENEEA come from the germline V gene. J gave up 5 bases and V 4 bases, and 10 bases lay outside the gene matches. The CDR3 totals 17 residues.